Included here is one TCR beta chain sequence, with context. The data belong to a study of T cell responses to AZD1222 COVID-19 vaccine. V shed 4 bases and J shed 7 bases, with 15 bases lying between them. The CDR3 has 15 residues. Germline V gene lookup returns CDR1 SGHNT and CDR2 YYREEE (reference sequence). Clones were sequenced by immunoSEQ multiplex PCR, and TCRdb holds only the in-frame ones, with some missing. The data hold about 190,000 clones, with around 86% observed a single time. The sample consisted of peripheral blood, taken on day 0 of MenACWY control vaccination. The chain combines TRBV5-4 with TRBJ1-6; D is possibly TRBD1 (6 bases). This receptor was taken from an adult in good health. This CDR3 reads CASSLQGPYNSPLHF. The DNA of the CDR3 is TGTGCCAGCAGCCTACAGGGACCTTACAATTCACCCCTCCACTTT.